The next 23 T cell receptor beta chains were all read from a single sample in a study of T-cell reconstitution after alpha-beta-depleted transplantation in children. TCRbeta library construction was performed incorporating unique molecular identifiers. TCRdb redid the calling of the PCR reads with MiXCR, one entry per CDR3 protein. The sample shows approximately 270,000 distinct CDR3 sequences, approximately 9.6% of them seen only once. Sequenced material: PBMCs from the stem cell graft donor, taken from the stem cell graft. These receptors all stem from a human donor who donated a stem cell graft to a child with SCID.

This clonotype was counted once. Possible read error: a much larger clone is one base away. It is likely a read error, because the conserved phenylalanine at the end of the CDR3 is missing. This rearrangement joins TRBV27 to TRBJ2-7, with D unclear. Trimming took 8 bases from V and 7 from J, leaving 9 bases between them. Germline CDR1 and CDR2: MNHEY and SMNVEV (reference sequence). The CDR3 runs 10 residues. The CDR3 protein is CASGLGEQYL. The CDR3 nucleotides read TGTGCCAGCGGCCTAGGGGAGCAGTACCTC.

J is TRBJ2-5 and V is TRBV12-3 or TRBV12-4; TRBD2 matches at 8 bases. The CDR3 runs to 14 residues. J was trimmed by 5 bases and V by 3 bases; bases with no gene match: 5. The DNA of the CDR3 is TGTGCCAGCAGTTTGGCGGGACTAGTGGAGACCCAGTACTTC. Translation: CASSLAGLVETQYF.

The table lists this clonotype with many counts. V usage is TRBV5-1 and J usage is TRBJ2-1; the D call may be TRBD1 or TRBD2 (5 bases each). Trimming left V 0 bases short and J 4 bases short, with 14 bases between. In germline, CDR1 is SGHRS, CDR2 YFSETQ. The CDR3 runs to 16 residues. DNA of the CDR3: TGCGCCAGCAGCTTGGGAAGGGGCGCGGGTTACAATGAGCAGTTCTTC. As protein: CASSLGRGAGYNEQFF.

This clonotype was observed at least ten times. The V and J genes are TRBV24-1 and TRBJ2-1, with 7 positions matching TRBD1. Looked up from germline, CDR1 is KGHDR and CDR2 is SFDVKD. The CDR3 runs to 14 residues. Trimming took 4 bases from V and 5 from J; bases not matched to a gene: 4. The CDR3 nucleotides read TGTGCCACCAGTGACCGGGACAGCAACAATGAGCAGTTCTTC. Protein product: CATSDRDSNNEQFF.

This clonotype was picked up a small number of times. The V call is TRBV27, the J call TRBJ1-5, with TRBD1 identical over 8 bases. The CDR3 runs 18 residues. Germline V lookup: CDR1 MNHEY, CDR2 SMNVEV (reference sequence). J gave up 2 bases and V 6 bases, and 15 bases lay outside the gene matches. CDR3 protein: CASSLRGPGQGGNQPQHF. CDR3 coding DNA: TGTGCCAGCAGCCTTAGGGGGCCCGGACAGGGAGGCAATCAGCCCCAGCATTTT.

The chain joins TRBV5-1 to TRBJ2-2; perhaps TRBD2 as D (6 bases). Germline V gives CDR1 SGHRS, CDR2 YFSETQ. This CDR3 contains 16 residues. Trimming removed 4 bases from V and 6 bases from J, with 19 bases in between. CDR3 residues: CASSPEEGQVPGELFF. DNA of the CDR3: TGCGCCAGCAGCCCGGAGGAGGGGCAGGTTCCCGGGGAGCTGTTTTTT.

This clonotype occurred many times. The chain joins TRBV2 to TRBJ1-2, with 8 bases fitting TRBD1. Germline V gene lookup returns CDR1 SNHLY and CDR2 FYNNEI. Losses at the gene ends were 6 bases for V and 5 bases for J; bases not matched to a gene: 8. CDR3 length: 14 amino acids. CDR3 amino acids: CASSVGQGGYGYTF. In DNA form, the CDR3 reads TGTGCCAGCAGCGTCGGACAGGGCGGGTATGGCTACACCTTC.

This clonotype was seen a few times. This chain links TRBV20-1 with TRBJ2-7; 9 bases align to TRBD1. Germline CDR1 reads DFQATT; CDR2 reads SNEGSKA (reference sequence). This CDR3 spans 12 amino acids. The trim removed 8 bases at V and 3 bases at J, leaving 5 bases unmatched. CDR3 region: CSSPGQGYEQYF. CDR3 nucleotides: TGCAGTAGCCCGGGACAGGGCTACGAGCAGTACTTC.

V is TRBV10-2 and J is TRBJ2-2; D not certain. The CDR3 contains 11 residues. The V gene's germline CDR1 is WSHSY and CDR2 SAAADI. The CDR3 bases are TGCTCTACCACGAACACCGGGGAGCTGTTTTTT. The encoded protein is CSTTNTGELFF.

This clonotype was found many times. The CDR3 spells CASRNQATNEKLFF. The CDR3 nucleotides are TGTGCCAGCAGGAATCAGGCAACTAATGAAAAACTGTTTTTT. This chain joins TRBV6-1 and TRBJ1-4; D is uncertain. CDR1 is MNHNS and CDR2 is SASEGT in the germline V gene. The CDR3 extends over 14 amino acids. Trimming took off 6 bases at V and 0 bases at J, with 8 bases between the two ends.

J is TRBJ2-7 and V is TRBV10-2; tentatively, D is TRBD1 (5 bases). Germline CDR1 reads WSHSY; CDR2 reads SAAADI. The CDR3 sequence is 14 residues long. Trimming removed 0 bases from V and 5 bases from J, with 11 bases in between. Here the CDR3 DNA reads TGCGCCAGCAGTGAGTCAGCAGGGTACCACGAGCAGTACTTC. It yields the protein CASSESAGYHEQYF.

The genes are TRBV20-1 and TRBJ2-1; D unresolved. The CDR3 totals 17 residues. Trimming left V 0 bases short and J 0 bases short, with 15 bases between. Germline assignment: CDR1 DFQATT and CDR2 SNEGSKA (reference sequence). As DNA, the CDR3 is TGCAGTGCTAGAGAATCCCACATCCTGAGCTCCTACAATGAGCAGTTCTTC. It codes for CSARESHILSSYNEQFF.

In this sample, this clonotype turned up a few times. The V gene is TRBV29-1, the J gene TRBJ2-1, with 9 bases aligning to TRBD2. V was clipped by 6 bases and J by 7 bases; unmatched bases: 13. The germline V gene encodes CDR1 SQVTM and CDR2 ANQGSEA. CDR3 length equals 15 residues. The CDR3 region has the DNA TGCAGCGTCCCTAAGGCGCGGGGGGGCGTGAATGAGCAGTTCTTC. This translates into CSVPKARGGVNEQFF.

This clonotype was observed at least ten times. The J gene is TRBJ1-1, the V gene TRBV19; unclear D gene. V was pared by 5 bases and J by 0 bases, with 10 bases between. Germline CDR1 and CDR2: LNHDA and SQIVND (reference sequence). CDR3 length: 14 residues. CDR3 sequence (DNA): TGTGCCAGTAGTGTAACAGCCGTGAACACTGAAGCTTTCTTT. Its translation is CASSVTAVNTEAFF.

This clonotype was counted a few times. The J gene is TRBJ2-3, the V gene TRBV7-2; D is perhaps TRBD2 (6 bases). Trimming shortened V by 1 base and J by 7 bases, and 15 bases separated the two germline ends. CDR3 length equals 15 residues. CDR1 is SGHTA, CDR2 FQGNSA, per germline. The CDR3 DNA follows: TGTGCCAGCAGCTTAGTAGCGGTAATTGGAAATACGCAGTATTTT. As protein: CASSLVAVIGNTQYF. The whole variable domain, filled in from reference TRBV7-2 and TRBJ2-3, reads GAGVSQSPSNKVTEKGKDVELRCDPISGHTALYWYRQSLGQGLEFLIYFQGNSAPDKSGLPSDRFSAERTGGSVSTLTIQRTQQEDSAVYLCASSLVAVIGNTQYFGPGTRLTVL.

In this sample, this clonotype turned up many times. The chain has TRBV12-3 or TRBV12-4 and TRBJ1-5; 8 nucleotides align to TRBD1. V was pared by 5 bases and J by 6 bases, with 12 bases of the junction left unmatched. The CDR3 is 16 amino acids. This CDR3 is CASSATGGDLIQPQHF. Written as DNA, the CDR3 is TGTGCCAGCAGTGCCACAGGGGGAGACTTAATTCAGCCCCAGCATTTT.

Comment on this clonotype: One end of the junction varies from germline; a read error may be responsible. The genes are TRBV5-1 and TRBJ2-2, with a weak D call TRBD1 (6 bases). The CDR3 consists of 17 residues. From germline, CDR1 is SGHRS and CDR2 YFSETQ. The CDR3 loop is CASSQPRPDSYTVELFF. As DNA, the CDR3 is TGCGCCAGCAGCCAACCCAGACCGGACAGCTACACCGTGGAGCTGTTTTTT. Using reference TRBV5-1 and TRBJ2-2 for the parts outside the CDR3, the full variable domain is KAGVTQTPRYLIKTRGQQVTLSCSPISGHRSVSWYQQTPGQGLQFLFEYFSETQRNKGNFPGRFSGRQFSNSRSEMNVSTLELGDSALYLCASSQPRPDSYTVELFFGEGSRLTVL.

This clonotype came up a few times. The genes are TRBV12-3 or TRBV12-4 and TRBJ1-1, with D perhaps TRBD1 (5 bases). CDR3 length equals 14 residues. V lost 3 bases to trimming and J lost 2 bases, with 10 bases between them. CDR3: CASSFGAANTEAFF. CDR3 sequence (DNA): TGTGCCAGCAGTTTCGGGGCAGCCAACACTGAAGCTTTCTTT.

The chain is built from TRBV20-1 and TRBJ2-3, with D possibly matching TRBD1 (6 bases). This CDR3 contains 14 residues. The V end was cut by 0 bases, the J end by 4 bases, with 11 bases between. CDR1 DFQATT and CDR2 SNEGSKA come from the germline V gene (reference sequence). Here the CDR3 reads CSARERTVPDTQYF. Here the CDR3 DNA reads TGCAGTGCTAGAGAGAGGACAGTACCAGATACGCAGTATTTT.

This clonotype was seen more than once but under ten times. The chain combines TRBV20-1 with TRBJ2-1, with 12 bases aligning to TRBD2. Germline assignment: CDR1 DFQATT and CDR2 SNEGSKA (reference sequence). J was trimmed by 1 base and V by 4 bases; bases with no gene match: 5. CDR3 length: 16 amino acids. The CDR3 sequence: CSAITTSGSSYNEQFF. The CDR3 DNA sequence: TGCAGTGCTATTACGACTAGCGGGAGTTCCTACAATGAGCAGTTCTTC.

This clonotype was counted ten times or more. The chain is built from TRBV12-3 or TRBV12-4 and TRBJ1-1, with D unresolved. The V gene lost 2 bases and the J gene lost 1 base, with 8 bases spanning the gap. The CDR3 totals 14 residues. In nucleotides, the CDR3 is TGTGCCAGCAGTTTATGGACGGCGAACACTGAAGCTTTCTTT. Translating gives CASSLWTANTEAFF.

This clonotype was detected ten times or more. This rearrangement joins TRBV9 to TRBJ2-3; D is uncertain. The CDR3 length is 14 residues. Germline CDR1 and CDR2: SGDLS and YYNGEE. V lost 0 bases and J lost 4, with 9 bases in between. This CDR3 reads CASSVVGSADTQYF. CDR3 DNA: TGTGCCAGCAGCGTAGTTGGAAGCGCAGATACGCAGTATTTT. The full variable domain, its missing parts supplied by reference TRBV9 and TRBJ2-3, is DSGVTQTPKHLITATGQRVTLRCSPRSGDLSVYWYQQSLDQGLQFLIQYYNGEERAKGNILERFSAQQFPDLHSELNLSSLELGDSALYFCASSVVGSADTQYFGPGTRLTVL.

In this sample, this clonotype turned up a few times. The rearrangement joins TRBV10-3 to TRBJ2-3; D gene unclear. The V end was cut by 0 bases, the J end by 2 bases, with 15 bases between. This CDR3 is 17 amino acids long. The germline V gene has CDR1 ENHRY and CDR2 SYGVKD. CDR3 DNA: TGTGCCATCAGTGAGTCGAAAATGCTGGGATACACAGATACGCAGTATTTT. Its translation: CAISESKMLGYTDTQYF.